A single sample is the source of the 21 T cell receptor beta chains below, sequenced in a study of cytomegalovirus exposure and HLA in healthy donors. The PCR was carried out with 60 Vbeta primers and 13 Jbeta primers. Method: immunoSEQ multiplex PCR; TCRdb's copy keeps in-frame clones and lacks some. The data show about 200,000 clones, with approximately 80% seen just once and around 3% held by the top ten. The sequenced sample was PBMCs. The origin of the receptors is a man aged 30-40 years in good health and CMV-seronegative.

V usage is TRBV5-4 and J usage is TRBJ2-3, with 7 bases fitting TRBD2. This CDR3 contains 14 residues. Germline CDR1 SGHNT, CDR2 YYREEE (reference sequence). The trim removed 3 bases at V and 2 bases at J, leaving 3 bases unmatched. CDR3 nucleotide sequence: TGTGCCAGCAGCTGGGGGGGGATCACAGATACGCAGTATTTT. Amino acid sequence: CASSWGGITDTQYF.

This chain connects TRBV5-6 to TRBJ2-2; tentative D call: TRBD1 (5 bases). Trimming took 4 bases from V and 6 from J, leaving 10 bases between them. The CDR3 contains 13 residues. Germline assignment: CDR1 SGHDT and CDR2 YYEEEE. The CDR3 spells CASSLTTAGELFF. DNA for the CDR3: TGTGCCAGCAGCCTGACGACAGCCGGGGAGCTGTTTTTT.

The V and J genes are TRBV5-1 and TRBJ1-1; D might be TRBD1 (6 bases). Between the trimmed V and J ends, which lost 0 bases and 7 bases, there was a span of 13 bases. The CDR3 sequence is 14 residues long. Per germline, CDR1 SGHRS and CDR2 YFSETQ. CDR3 loop: CASSLVQGSGEAFF. The CDR3 DNA sequence: TGCGCCAGCAGCTTGGTTCAGGGGTCGGGTGAAGCTTTCTTT.

The chain combines TRBV25-1 with TRBJ2-3, with a weak D call TRBD2 (6 bases). The V end was cut by 8 bases, the J end by 1 base, with 7 bases between. The CDR3 loop spans 12 amino acids. Germline CDR1 and CDR2: MGHDK and SYGVNS. The CDR3 nucleotides are TGTGCCAGCCGGGAGCGCACAGATACGCAGTATTTT. This gives the protein CASRERTDTQYF. Together with reference TRBV25-1 and TRBJ2-3, the CDR3 gives the full variable domain: EADIYQTPRYLVIGTGKKITLECSQTMGHDKMYWYQQDPGMELHLIHYSYGVNSTEKGDLSSESTVSRIRTEHFPLTLESARPSHTSQYLCASRERTDTQYFGPGTRLTVL.

This clone turned up a few times. The J gene is TRBJ2-2, the V gene TRBV7-9, with 11 positions matching TRBD2. The CDR3 is made up of 14 amino acids. V trimming: 8 bases; J trimming: 1 base; junction bases outside the gene matches: 0. Germline V lookup: CDR1 SEHNR, CDR2 FQNEAQ (reference sequence). The CDR3 DNA reads as TGTGCCAGCGGGACTAGCGGGAACACCGGGGAGCTGTTTTTT. This sequence encodes CASGTSGNTGELFF. The variable domain in full, with the rest retrieved from reference TRBV7-9 and TRBJ2-2, is DTGVSQNPRHKITKRGQNVTFRCDPISEHNRLYWYRQTLGQGPEFLTYFQNEAQLEKSRLLSDRFSAERPKGSFSTLEIQRTEQGDSAMYLCASGTSGNTGELFFGEGSRLTVL.

CDR3 sequence: CASSYSRGADTQYF. The CDR3 DNA reads as TGTGCCAGCAGTTACTCGCGGGGTGCAGATACGCAGTATTTT. The chain uses TRBV6-6 and TRBJ2-3, with a weak D call TRBD2 (6 bases). CDR1 and CDR2 from the germline V gene are MNHNY and SVGAGI (reference sequence). This CDR3 region has 14 residues. V shed 0 bases and J shed 4 bases, with 8 bases lying between them.

J is TRBJ2-1 and V is TRBV6-6; a weak D match, TRBD2 (6 bases). The germline V gene encodes CDR1 MNHNY and CDR2 SVGAGI (reference sequence). This CDR3 contains 16 residues. Trimming left V 2 bases short and J 3 bases short, with 14 bases between. CDR3 in DNA: TGTGCCAGCAGTTACCCCCGGACCGGGAGCTACAATGAGCAGTTCTTC. The encoded protein is CASSYPRTGSYNEQFF.

The rearrangement uses TRBV5-1 and TRBJ2-2; D is possibly TRBD2 (5 bases). CDR1 is SGHRS, CDR2 YFSETQ, per germline. The CDR3 runs 15 residues. Trimming pared 4 bases from V and 5 bases from J, leaving 15 bases between. DNA of the CDR3: TGCGCCAGCAGCCCTATCGGGGTAGGAACCGGGGAGCTGTTTTTT. Translated, it gives CASSPIGVGTGELFF.

This clone occurred once. V is TRBV11-2 and J is TRBJ2-1; TRBD2 agrees at 14 bases. The CDR3 is 17 residues long. The germline V gene encodes CDR1 SGHAT and CDR2 FQNNGV. V gave up 1 base and J gave up 8 bases; unmatched junction bases: 7. For the CDR3, the DNA is TGTGCCAGCAGCTTAGCGGTGACTAGCGGGGGGGCGGATGAGCAGTTCTTC. This encodes CASSLAVTSGGADEQFF. Looking up the rest from reference TRBV11-2 and TRBJ2-1 gives the full variable domain: EAGVAQSPRYKIIEKRQSVAFWCNPISGHATLYWYQQILGQGPKLLIQFQNNGVVDDSQLPKDRFSAERLKGVDSTLKIQPAKLEDSAVYLCASSLAVTSGGADEQFFGPGTRLTVL.

The chain employs TRBV14 and TRBJ2-1; the match to TRBD2 covers 14 bases. Unmatched junction bases numbered 3, after V lost 1 base and J lost 7 bases. The CDR3 covers 16 residues. Germline V CDR1 and CDR2: SGHDN, FVKESK. The CDR3 is CASSQGLAGGQNEQFF. The CDR3 coding sequence is TGTGCCAGCAGCCAAGGACTAGCGGGGGGGCAGAATGAGCAGTTCTTC.

V is TRBV28 and J is TRBJ1-1; TRBD1 agrees at 7 bases. Germline V gene lookup returns CDR1 MDHEN and CDR2 SYDVKM. The CDR3 covers 14 residues. V was clipped by 2 bases and J by 1 base; unmatched bases: 1. CDR3 region: CASSLRGQNTEAFF. DNA for the CDR3: TGTGCCAGCAGTTTAAGGGGGCAGAACACTGAAGCTTTCTTT.

The CDR3 DNA follows: TGTGCCAGCAGTTTATCCCTCCGAGAGGGGACCCAGTACTTC. Residues: CASSLSLREGTQYF. This chain connects TRBV27 to TRBJ2-5, with D tentatively TRBD2 (5 bases). From germline, CDR1 is MNHEY and CDR2 SMNVEV (reference sequence). The CDR3 runs to 14 residues. V was cut by 0 bases and J by 7 bases, with 12 bases left in between.

This chain connects TRBV11-2 to TRBJ2-7; 7 bases are a match to TRBD1. This CDR3 is built from 14 residues. V lost 1 base and J lost 0; bases outside the gene matches: 0. Germline CDR1 and CDR2: SGHAT and FQNNGV. The CDR3 DNA follows: TGTGCCAGCAGCTTAGGGGACAGCTCCTACGAGCAGTACTTC. Translation gives CASSLGDSSYEQYF.

The chain employs TRBV18 and TRBJ2-7, with 8 bases lining up with TRBD1. Germline V gene sequence: CDR1 KGHSH, CDR2 LQKENI. The CDR3 totals 12 residues. The ends lost 6 bases at V and 7 bases at J; junction bases unmatched: 5. CDR3 sequence: CASSGQELEQYF. CDR3 sequence (DNA): TGTGCCAGCTCGGGACAGGAATTGGAGCAGTACTTC.

This clone came up many times. V gene TRBV5-1 combines with J gene TRBJ2-7; D is undetermined. Germline CDR1 SGHRS, CDR2 YFSETQ. The CDR3 is made up of 12 amino acids. V lost 2 bases, J lost 1 base, and 4 bases lay in between. The CDR3 DNA sequence: TGCGCCAGCAGCTTCTTTTCCTACGAGCAGTACTTC. Amino acids: CASSFFSYEQYF. Together with reference TRBV5-1 and TRBJ2-7, the CDR3 gives the full variable domain: KAGVTQTPRYLIKTRGQQVTLSCSPISGHRSVSWYQQTPGQGLQFLFEYFSETQRNKGNFPGRFSGRQFSNSRSEMNVSTLELGDSALYLCASSFFSYEQYFGPGTRLTVT.

The chain employs TRBV28 and TRBJ2-7; 12 nucleotides agree with TRBD1. The CDR3 runs to 17 residues. Germline CDR1 MDHEN, CDR2 SYDVKM. With 8 bases clipped from V and 6 bases from J, the junction kept 17 bases outside the gene matches. CDR3 sequence: CASLLSSPGTGGPEQYF. The CDR3, as DNA: TGTGCCAGCCTACTCTCCTCCCCCGGGACAGGGGGCCCCGAGCAGTACTTC. Looking up the rest from reference TRBV28 and TRBJ2-7 gives the full variable domain: DVKVTQSSRYLVKRTGEKVFLECVQDMDHENMFWYRQDPGLGLRLIYFSYDVKMKEKGDIPEGYSVSREKKERFSLILESASTNQTSMYLCASLLSSPGTGGPEQYFGPGTRLTVT.

In DNA, the CDR3 is TGTGCCAGCAGTTCTAGCGGGGGGGCCGGCAATGAGCAGTTCTTC. Translation gives CASSSSGGAGNEQFF. The rearrangement uses TRBV28 and TRBJ2-1, with 12 bases lining up with TRBD2. V dropped 4 bases and J dropped 6; count of bases not matched to a gene: 4. This CDR3 region has 15 residues. Per the germline V gene, CDR1 is MDHEN and CDR2 is SYDVKM. Full variable domain (remainder filled in from reference TRBV28 and TRBJ2-1): DVKVTQSSRYLVKRTGEKVFLECVQDMDHENMFWYRQDPGLGLRLIYFSYDVKMKEKGDIPEGYSVSREKKERFSLILESASTNQTSMYLCASSSSGGAGNEQFFGPGTRLTVL.

The chain links TRBV15 to TRBJ1-4; perhaps TRBD1 as D (6 bases). The length of the CDR3 is 16 residues. Trimming shortened V by 2 bases and J by 4 bases, and 14 bases separated the two germline ends. Per germline, CDR1 LNHNV and CDR2 YYDKDF (reference sequence). CDR3 protein: CATSRYTGSGNEKLFF. Written as DNA, the CDR3 is TGTGCCACCAGCAGATATACAGGGTCGGGTAATGAAAAACTGTTTTTT.

The chain's CDR3 is CASSPASGQGETQYF. CDR3 bases: TGTGCCAGCAGCCCCGCTTCTGGACAGGGGGAGACCCAGTACTTC. This rearrangement joins TRBV7-3 to TRBJ2-5, with 9 positions matching TRBD1. CDR3 length: 15 amino acids. Looked up from germline, CDR1 is SGHTA and CDR2 is FQGTGA. Unmatched junction bases numbered 9, after V lost 5 bases and J lost 5 bases.

The CDR3 spells CASSIKQGDTGELFF. The DNA of the CDR3 is TGTGCCAGCAGCATCAAACAGGGGGACACCGGGGAGCTGTTTTTT. The chain carries TRBV9 and TRBJ2-2; 8 bases match TRBD1. The germline V gene encodes CDR1 SGDLS and CDR2 YYNGEE. Unmatched junction bases numbered 5, after V lost 4 bases and J lost 3 bases. This CDR3 spans 15 amino acids.

J is TRBJ2-2 and V is TRBV6-5; 7 nucleotides align to TRBD1. Germline loops: CDR1 MNHEY, CDR2 SVGAGI. The V gene end was trimmed by 0 bases and the J gene end by 4 bases; junction bases not matched to a gene: 5. This CDR3 is 16 amino acids long. The CDR3 sequence is CASSYSQGSGTGELFF. The CDR3 bases are TGTGCCAGCAGTTACTCACAGGGGTCGGGCACCGGGGAGCTGTTTTTT.